This TCR beta chain comes out of a study of T cell repertoires in cytomegalovirus infection. Study-level information: It can be stated that public TCR beta signatures indicated CMV infection as well as a matching HLA type. The study, taken as a whole, reports: Pooled public TCR beta family frequency picked out CMV carriers with the relevant HLA.

This clonotype has just a few counts. Antigen specificity is unknown. A single record per CDR3 protein comes from TCRdb applying MiXCR to the reads. The sample yields approximately 1,000,000 distinct CDR3 sequences, roughly 31% seen once. CDR3 size: 11 residues. V was cut by 4 bases and J by 6 bases, with 7 bases left in between. The starting material was cultured CD8+ T cells from PBMCs, obtained from culture after CMV antigen stimulation. The chain links TRBV12-3 or TRBV12-4 to TRBJ2-7, with D tentatively TRBD2 (5 bases). This receptor was taken from a human donor in good health (CMV status not recorded). Some clones in this sample may be carry-over from other donors' samples. The CDR3 sequence is CASSWAGEQYF. As DNA, the CDR3 is TGTGCCAGCAGTTGGGCGGGCGAGCAGTACTTC.